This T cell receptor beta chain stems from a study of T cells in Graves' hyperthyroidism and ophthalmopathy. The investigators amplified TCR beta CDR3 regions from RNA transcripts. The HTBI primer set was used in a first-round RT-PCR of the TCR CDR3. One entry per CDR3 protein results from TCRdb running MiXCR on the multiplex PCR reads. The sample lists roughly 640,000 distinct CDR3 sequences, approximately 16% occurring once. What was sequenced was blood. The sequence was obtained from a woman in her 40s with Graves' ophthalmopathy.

CDR3 sequence reads: CSVEDTSGGVGNTEAFF. CDR3 nucleotides: TGCAGCGTTGAGGACACGTCCGGGGGGGTTGGGAACACTGAAGCTTTCTTT. V and J are TRBV29-1 and TRBJ1-1; TRBD1 might be the D (5 bases). The germline V gene has CDR1 SQVTM and CDR2 ANQGSEA. This CDR3 is built from 17 residues. The germline V and J ends were trimmed by 3 bases and 1 base, with 21 bases remaining between them.